The 11 T cell receptor beta chains below were found in one sample sequenced in a study of blood T cell repertoires in COVID-19. Produced via immunoSEQ multiplex PCR; TCRdb's table is partial and in-frame only. The sample has approximately 70,000 clones; under 85% are singletons. The sequenced material came from peripheral blood. The receptors were sampled from a man aged 55-75 years with COVID-19, enrolled during active disease.

The V call is TRBV7-6, the J call TRBJ2-1; 7 nucleotides align to TRBD2. Germline V gives CDR1 SGHVS, CDR2 FNYEAQ. The CDR3 has 14 residues. J lost 5 bases, V lost 6 bases, and 7 bases had no gene match. In DNA form, the CDR3 reads TGTGCCAGCAGTCCACTGGGAGGGGACAATGAGCAGTTCTTC. Its translation is CASSPLGGDNEQFF.

The chain is built from TRBV6-2 or TRBV6-3 and TRBJ2-5; TRBD2 matches 13 bases. Germline values: CDR1 MNHEY, CDR2 SVGEGT. The CDR3 extends over 18 amino acids. V dropped 6 bases and J dropped 0; count of bases not matched to a gene: 10. The CDR3 coding sequence is TGTGCCAGCAGCACCCCGGGACTAGCGGGGACGTACCAAGAGACCCAGTACTTC. Translated, it gives CASSTPGLAGTYQETQYF.

This sequence joins TRBV28 and TRBJ2-7, with D possibly matching TRBD1 (5 bases). Trimming left V 6 bases short and J 3 bases short, with 12 bases between. The CDR3 spans 13 residues. Per germline, CDR1 MDHEN and CDR2 SYDVKM. CDR3 residues: CASRLQVRYEQYF. The CDR3 nucleotides read TGTGCCAGCAGATTACAGGTACGCTACGAGCAGTACTTC.

The table lists this clone with a few counts. The chain joins TRBV7-9 to TRBJ2-3; 8 nucleotides line up with TRBD2. Trimming cost V 4 bases and J 8 bases; bases outside gene matches: 23. Germline values: CDR1 SEHNR, CDR2 FQNEAQ (reference sequence). The CDR3 has 19 amino acids. CDR3 protein: CASSSPPTLSGTLAGTQYF. CDR3 nucleotide sequence: TGTGCCAGCAGCTCGCCCCCCACACTTAGCGGGACCCTGGCCGGTACGCAGTATTTT.

The V and J genes are TRBV5-6 and TRBJ1-6, with D possibly TRBD1 on 5 matching bases. V lost 10 bases and J 5 bases, leaving 16 bases between the germline ends. Germline V gene lookup returns CDR1 SGHDT and CDR2 YYEEEE. This CDR3 comprises 14 residues. CDR3 region: CAPAWGCDNSPLHF. The DNA for the CDR3 is TGTGCCCCGGCGTGGGGCTGTGATAATTCACCCCTCCACTTT.

This clone was detected only a few times. V and J are TRBV20-1 and TRBJ1-1; 7 nucleotides line up with TRBD1. CDR1 and CDR2 from the germline V gene are DFQATT and SNEGSKA (reference sequence). V trimming: 5 bases; J trimming: 11 bases; junction bases outside the gene matches: 8. The CDR3 spans 11 residues. CDR3 protein: CSAPGQSKAFF. Here the CDR3 DNA reads TGCAGTGCTCCGGGACAGTCTAAGGCTTTCTTT.

The chain carries TRBV6-5 and TRBJ2-6; 7 bases fit TRBD2. Trimming took 6 bases from V and 10 from J; bases not matched to a gene: 6. The CDR3 runs to 13 residues. Germline-derived CDR1 and CDR2 are MNHEY and SVGAGI. The DNA for the CDR3 is TGTGCCAGCAGGGAGACTAGCCTGAACGTCCTGACTTTC. This translates into CASRETSLNVLTF.

This sequence joins TRBV6-4 and TRBJ2-5, with 9 bases identical to TRBD2. The junction had 12 bases not matched to a gene; V was cut back by 6 bases and J by 1 base. The CDR3 loop spans 17 amino acids. The germline V gene encodes CDR1 MRHNA and CDR2 SNTAGT. Written as DNA, the CDR3 is TGTGCCAGCAGCGGTACGACTAGCGGCCTTCGCCAAGAGACCCAGTACTTC. It codes for CASSGTTSGLRQETQYF.

The chain links TRBV6-1 to TRBJ2-7; a possible D gene is TRBD2 (6 bases). The germline V and J ends were trimmed by 2 bases and 2 bases, with 16 bases remaining between them. CDR1 is MNHNS, CDR2 SASEGT, per germline. CDR3 size: 16 residues. The CDR3: CASSEHGRGDPYEQYF. The CDR3 DNA reads TGTGCCAGCAGTGAACATGGGCGGGGTGATCCCTACGAGCAGTACTTC.

The CDR3 spells CASSLGGGKETQYF. Here the CDR3 DNA reads TGCGCCAGCAGCTTGGGAGGGGGAAAAGAGACCCAGTACTTC. The genes are TRBV5-1 and TRBJ2-5; the D gene is possibly TRBD1 (6 bases). Between the trimmed V and J ends, which lost 0 bases and 3 bases, there was a span of 9 bases. This CDR3 has 14 amino acids. Germline CDR1 and CDR2: SGHRS and YFSETQ.

The chain is built from TRBV30 and TRBJ2-5; D unclear. V was trimmed by 1 base and J by 5 bases, leaving 14 bases between them. The CDR3 contains 14 residues. The V gene's germline CDR1 is GTSNPN and CDR2 SVGIG (reference sequence). The CDR3 nucleotides read TGTGCCTGGAGTGGGGCTTTGCTTCGGGAGACCCAGTACTTC. Translation gives CAWSGALLRETQYF.